The rows below give T cell receptor beta chains drawn from one sample of a study of T cell responses to AZD1222 COVID-19 vaccine. This table comes from immunoSEQ multiplex PCR, and its TCRdb copy is limited to in-frame clones, with some not included. The table shows some 130,000 clones, with about four fifths occurring only once. The sample in question was peripheral blood, obtained on day 0 of AZD1222 vaccination. The receptors here all came from an adult in good health. Each CDR3 is given with its conserved first and last residue. The order of the fields is D gene, J gene, clone size, V gene, CDR3 protein, CDR3 DNA. A D gene is named only where the DNA matches it firmly. Part of the rows lack a size; the others show once, few, many or a class for expanded clones.

d_gene: .
j_gene: TRBJ2-1
abundance: .
v_gene: TRBV20-1
CDR3aa: CSAIMRNEQFF
CDR3nt: TGCAGTGCCATTATGCGGAATGAGCAGTTCTTC

d_gene: TRBD1
j_gene: TRBJ1-3
abundance: few
v_gene: TRBV29-1
CDR3aa: CSVSKLGQGMNTIYF
CDR3nt: TGCAGCGTGTCCAAATTGGGACAGGGGATGAACACCATATATTTT

d_gene: .
j_gene: TRBJ2-3
abundance: .
v_gene: TRBV3-1/TRBV3-2
CDR3aa: CASSQDQFALSRDTQYF
CDR3nt: TGTGCCAGCAGCCAAGATCAATTTGCTCTTTCGCGGGATACGCAGTATTTT

d_gene: TRBD2
j_gene: TRBJ2-7
abundance: .
v_gene: TRBV9
CDR3aa: CASSVGVSGGDEQYF
CDR3nt: TGTGCCAGCAGCGTCGGGGTTAGCGGGGGCGACGAGCAGTACTTC

d_gene: .
j_gene: TRBJ1-1
abundance: few
v_gene: TRBV18
CDR3aa: CASSLDLGISEAFF
CDR3nt: TGTGCCAGCTCACTTGATCTGGGGATTTCTGAAGCTTTCTTT

d_gene: .
j_gene: TRBJ2-2
abundance: .
v_gene: TRBV5-1
CDR3aa: CASSLEDTGELFF
CDR3nt: TGCGCCAGCAGCTTAGAGGACACCGGGGAGCTGTTTTTT

d_gene: TRBD1
j_gene: TRBJ1-3
abundance: .
v_gene: TRBV28
CDR3aa: CASSPRQGPGGNTIYF
CDR3nt: TGTGCCAGCAGTCCCCGACAGGGCCCGGGAGGAAACACCATATATTTT

d_gene: .
j_gene: TRBJ1-1
abundance: once
v_gene: TRBV12-3/TRBV12-4
CDR3aa: CASSFTPGLEAFF
CDR3nt: TGTGCCAGCAGTTTTACACCGGGATTAGAAGCTTTCTTT

d_gene: .
j_gene: TRBJ1-1
abundance: .
v_gene: TRBV11-2
CDR3aa: CASSLGHSLNTEAFF
CDR3nt: TGTGCCAGCAGCTTAGGGCACAGCTTGAACACTGAAGCTTTCTTT

d_gene: .
j_gene: TRBJ1-1
abundance: .
v_gene: TRBV9
CDR3aa: CASSVGGATRNTEAFF
CDR3nt: TGTGCCAGCAGCGTAGGAGGAGCTACGAGGAACACTGAAGCTTTCTTT

d_gene: .
j_gene: TRBJ1-2
abundance: .
v_gene: TRBV7-2
CDR3aa: CASSQKQGLGYTF
CDR3nt: TGTGCCAGCAGCCAAAAACAGGGTTTAGGCTACACCTTC

d_gene: .
j_gene: TRBJ1-5
abundance: .
v_gene: TRBV6-1
CDR3aa: CASSEGINQPQHF
CDR3nt: TGTGCCAGCAGTGAAGGGATCAATCAGCCCCAGCATTTT

d_gene: .
j_gene: TRBJ1-6
abundance: .
v_gene: TRBV30
CDR3aa: CAWSAQYNSPLHF
CDR3nt: TGTGCCTGGAGTGCTCAGTATAATTCACCCCTCCACTTT

d_gene: .
j_gene: TRBJ1-2
abundance: .
v_gene: TRBV9
CDR3aa: CASSVGGSGNYGYTF
CDR3nt: TGTGCCAGCAGCGTAGGAGGGTCGGGAAACTATGGCTACACCTTC

d_gene: TRBD2
j_gene: TRBJ2-3
abundance: few
v_gene: TRBV28
CDR3aa: CASSLSQRGGGDTQYF
CDR3nt: TGTGCCAGCAGTTTATCCCAGCGGGGGGGTGGAGATACGCAGTATTTT

d_gene: TRBD2
j_gene: TRBJ2-3
abundance: .
v_gene: TRBV9
CDR3aa: CASSVEWTSDTQYF
CDR3nt: TGTGCCAGCAGCGTAGAATGGACTAGCGACACGCAGTATTTT

d_gene: .
j_gene: TRBJ1-5
abundance: medium-sized
v_gene: TRBV30
CDR3aa: CACPWVVCGTSIKRNQPQHF
CDR3nt: TGTGCCTGCCCGTGGGTGGTGTGCGGGACTTCGATAAAGCGCAATCAGCCCCAGCATTTT

d_gene: .
j_gene: TRBJ2-7
abundance: .
v_gene: TRBV20-1
CDR3aa: CSAGRVYEQYF
CDR3nt: TGCAGTGCTGGTAGGGTCTACGAGCAGTACTTC

d_gene: .
j_gene: TRBJ1-6
abundance: .
v_gene: TRBV5-1
CDR3aa: CASSLAEGANNSPLHF
CDR3nt: TGCGCCAGCAGCTTGGCGGAGGGTGCGAATAATTCACCCCTCCACTTT

d_gene: TRBD1
j_gene: TRBJ1-1
abundance: once
v_gene: TRBV28
CDR3aa: CASSFTGGGTEAFF
CDR3nt: TGTGCCAGCAGTTTTACAGGGGGAGGCACTGAAGCTTTCTTT

d_gene: .
j_gene: TRBJ1-2
abundance: .
v_gene: TRBV2
CDR3aa: CASSERGYGYTF
CDR3nt: TGTGCCAGCAGTGAAAGGGGGTATGGCTACACCTTC

d_gene: .
j_gene: TRBJ1-5
abundance: once
v_gene: TRBV2
CDR3aa: CASRREPGQPQHF
CDR3nt: TGTGCCAGCAGGCGGGAACCAGGCCAGCCCCAGCATTTT

d_gene: .
j_gene: TRBJ1-2
abundance: .
v_gene: TRBV30
CDR3aa: CAWSRRAHYGYTF
CDR3nt: TGTGCCTGGAGTCGACGGGCGCACTATGGCTACACCTTC

d_gene: .
j_gene: TRBJ1-2
abundance: .
v_gene: TRBV7-9
CDR3aa: CASSPTGNTF
CDR3nt: TGTGCCAGCAGCCCCACGGGGAACACCTTC

d_gene: .
j_gene: TRBJ1-1
abundance: few
v_gene: TRBV5-4
CDR3aa: CASSRGEDSMNTEAFF
CDR3nt: TGTGCCAGCAGCCGGGGGGAAGACAGCATGAACACTGAAGCTTTCTTT

d_gene: TRBD1
j_gene: TRBJ2-3
abundance: .
v_gene: TRBV6-4
CDR3aa: CASSEGDRGSDTQYF
CDR3nt: TGTGCCAGCAGTGAGGGGGACAGGGGGTCAGATACGCAGTATTTT